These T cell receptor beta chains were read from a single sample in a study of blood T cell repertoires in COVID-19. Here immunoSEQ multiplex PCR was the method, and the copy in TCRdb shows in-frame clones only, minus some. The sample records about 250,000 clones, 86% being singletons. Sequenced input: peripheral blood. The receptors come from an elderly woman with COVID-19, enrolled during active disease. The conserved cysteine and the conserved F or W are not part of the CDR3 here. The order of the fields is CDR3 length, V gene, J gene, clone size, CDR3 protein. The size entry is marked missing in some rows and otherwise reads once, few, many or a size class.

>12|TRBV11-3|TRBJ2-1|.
ASSSHGSYNEQF
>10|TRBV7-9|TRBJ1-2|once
ASSFGTYGYT
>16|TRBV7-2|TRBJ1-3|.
ASSLSMGSSISGNTIY
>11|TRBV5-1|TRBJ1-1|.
ASSPTGLGEAF
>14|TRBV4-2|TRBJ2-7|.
ASSQGGVTAAYEQY
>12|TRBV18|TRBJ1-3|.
ASSRTGDPDTIY
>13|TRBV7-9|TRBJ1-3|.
ASTMGTGTGNTIY
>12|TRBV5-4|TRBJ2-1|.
ASRTGVVYNEQF
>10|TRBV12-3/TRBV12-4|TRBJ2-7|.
ASSPSLYEQY
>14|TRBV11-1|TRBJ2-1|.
ASSPRASGANGEQF
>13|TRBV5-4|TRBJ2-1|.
ASSPASGGAYEQF
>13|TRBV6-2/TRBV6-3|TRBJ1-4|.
ASSFTGTINEKLF
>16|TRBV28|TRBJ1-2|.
ASSLRVRQDRRSYGYT
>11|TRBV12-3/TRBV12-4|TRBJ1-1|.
ASSLGQGTEAF
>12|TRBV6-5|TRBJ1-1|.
ASSSGQLNTEAF
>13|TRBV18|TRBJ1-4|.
ASSPPGQPNEKLF
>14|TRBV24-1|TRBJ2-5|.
ATSDPRAGGLETQY
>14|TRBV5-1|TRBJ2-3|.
ASSLAGASGADTQY
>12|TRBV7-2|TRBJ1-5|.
ASSLGQPNQPQH
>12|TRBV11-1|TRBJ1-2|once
ASSSDRANYGYT
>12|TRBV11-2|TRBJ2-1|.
ASSTGLHFNEQF
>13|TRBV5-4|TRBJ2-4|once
ASSTAGIAKNIQY
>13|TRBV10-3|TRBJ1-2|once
AITSGTGGGYGYT
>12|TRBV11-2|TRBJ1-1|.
ASSTRQGNTEAF
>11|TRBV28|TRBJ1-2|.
ASRPQGALGYT
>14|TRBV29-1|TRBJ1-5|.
SLKLRAGQTNQPQH
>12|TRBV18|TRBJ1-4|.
ASSQEQGGEKLF
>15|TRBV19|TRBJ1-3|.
ASSIRQSTLSGNTIY
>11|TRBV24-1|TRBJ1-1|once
ATIGQGTSEAF
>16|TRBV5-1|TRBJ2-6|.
ASSLGLAGAGGANVLT
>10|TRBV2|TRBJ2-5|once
ASSGGGETQY
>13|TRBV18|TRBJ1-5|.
ASSPVGSSNQPQH
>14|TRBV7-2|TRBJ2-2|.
ASSLVQGANTGELF
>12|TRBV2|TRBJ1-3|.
ASLRGSLGNTIY
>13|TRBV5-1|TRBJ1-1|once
ASSQGSEGSTKAF
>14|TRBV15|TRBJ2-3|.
ATSRAGQPSTDTQY
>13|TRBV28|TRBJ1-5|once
ASGPVTGGNQPQH
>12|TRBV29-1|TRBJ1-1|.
SVAPGQENTEAF
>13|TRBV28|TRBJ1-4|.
ASSLSGGFGEKLF
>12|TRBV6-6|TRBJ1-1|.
ASSSTGGDTEAF
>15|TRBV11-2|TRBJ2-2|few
ASSRRLAGGNTGELF
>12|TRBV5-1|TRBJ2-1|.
ASSPGLAANEQF
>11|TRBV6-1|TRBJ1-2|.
ASAQGKDYGYT
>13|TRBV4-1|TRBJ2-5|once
ASSLAELTGGTQY
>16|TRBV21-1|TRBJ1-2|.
ASSISVRGDTANYGYT
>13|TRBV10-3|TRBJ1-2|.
AISESGRMNYGYT